The rows below give T cell receptor beta chains drawn from one sample of a study of control samples from healthy donors and cancer patients. Libraries were prepared by immunoSEQ multiplex PCR; TCRdb keeps only in-frame clonotypes and omits some of them. The repertoire consists of about 120,000 clones, with about 83% occurring once and the leading ten covering around an eighth. The sample taken for sequencing was blood. The source of these receptors is a man aged 30-40 years in good health. CDR3s include the opening cysteine and the closing phenylalanine or tryptophan. A D gene is named only where the DNA matches it firmly. Clone size, where shown, is once, few, many, or a class for clones that have expanded.

len: 14; d_gene: -; v_gene: TRBV7-2; abundance: -; j_gene: TRBJ1-5; CDR3aa: CASSDGRGRQPQHF; CDR3nt: TGTGCCAGCAGTGACGGGCGGGGGCGTCAGCCCCAGCATTTT
len: 15; d_gene: TRBD1; v_gene: TRBV3-1/TRBV3-2; abundance: -; j_gene: TRBJ1-6; CDR3aa: CASSLRGQGVSPLHF; CDR3nt: TGTGCCAGCAGCCTAAGAGGACAGGGAGTTTCACCCCTCCACTTT
len: 14; d_gene: TRBD1; v_gene: TRBV19; abundance: -; j_gene: TRBJ1-2; CDR3aa: CASSIGQGLYGYTF; CDR3nt: TGTGCCAGTAGTATCGGACAGGGGCTGTATGGCTACACCTTC
len: 15; d_gene: -; v_gene: TRBV4-2; abundance: -; j_gene: TRBJ2-5; CDR3aa: CASSLTSGAQETQYF; CDR3nt: TGTGCCAGCAGCCTAACTTCGGGGGCCCAAGAGACCCAGTACTTC
len: 18; d_gene: TRBD2; v_gene: TRBV27; abundance: few; j_gene: TRBJ2-5; CDR3aa: CASSLRGGSGGMQETQYF; CDR3nt: TGTGCCAGCAGTTTAAGAGGGGGTAGCGGGGGGATGCAAGAGACCCAGTACTTC
len: 14; d_gene: -; v_gene: TRBV18; abundance: -; j_gene: TRBJ2-3; CDR3aa: CASSHSGSPDTQYF; CDR3nt: TGTGCCAGCTCACACTCGGGAAGCCCAGATACGCAGTATTTT
len: 13; d_gene: -; v_gene: TRBV3-1/TRBV3-2; abundance: -; j_gene: TRBJ2-3; CDR3aa: CASSPRRPDTQYF; CDR3nt: TGTGCCAGCAGCCCACGCCGCCCGGATACGCAGTATTTT
len: 15; d_gene: TRBD1; v_gene: TRBV19; abundance: few; j_gene: TRBJ1-3; CDR3aa: CASSILTGAGNTIYF; CDR3nt: TGTGCCAGTAGTATCCTCACAGGGGCTGGAAACACCATATATTTT
len: 11; d_gene: -; v_gene: TRBV5-8; abundance: -; j_gene: TRBJ2-1; CDR3aa: CASSLYNEQFF; CDR3nt: TGTGCCAGCAGCTTGTACAATGAGCAGTTCTTC
len: 15; d_gene: -; v_gene: TRBV5-6; abundance: -; j_gene: TRBJ1-1; CDR3aa: CASSLGVTQNTEAFF; CDR3nt: TGTGCCAGCAGCTTGGGGGTTACACAGAACACTGAAGCTTTCTTT
len: 15; d_gene: -; v_gene: TRBV11-2; abundance: once; j_gene: TRBJ2-4; CDR3aa: CASSYPQGPLNIQYF; CDR3nt: TGTGCCAGCAGCTACCCACAGGGCCCCTTAAACATTCAGTACTTC